One sample yielded the 23 T cell receptor beta chains listed below, sequenced in a study of regulatory T cells in long-lasting Graves disease. Libraries of TCR beta came from iRepertoire HTBI primers plus Arm-PCR of CDR3 regions. TCRdb reprocessed the multiplex PCR reads with MiXCR, giving one entry per CDR3 protein. The sample shows 400,000 to 550,000 distinct CDR3 sequences, 15% to 20% of them seen only once. The time point was: newly diagnosed GD, antithyroid drugs for less than 3 months. The TCR library was made from RNA extracted from PBMCs. These data also formed part of another study, on T cells in Graves' hyperthyroidism and ophthalmopathy.

The starting material was peripheral blood mononuclear cells (PBMCs), obtained at new diagnosis, from a patient treated with antithyroid drugs. The receptors shown here come from a woman aged 25 to 45 with Graves disease.

This clonotype was observed many times. This chain joins TRBV14 and TRBJ2-3; D not resolved. Germline CDR1 reads SGHDN; CDR2 reads FVKESK. The CDR3 extends over 16 amino acids. Trimming took 4 bases from V and 3 from J, leaving 17 bases between them. CDR3 amino acids: CASSPNKGLTTDTQYF. CDR3 DNA: TGTGCCAGCAGCCCGAATAAGGGATTGACGACAGATACGCAGTATTTT.

This clonotype was found many times. DNA of the CDR3: TGTGCCAGAGCCCGGGACAGGGGCGGCTCACCCCTCCACTTT. Protein sequence: CARARDRGGSPLHF. V usage is TRBV2 and J usage is TRBJ1-6, with 10 bases identical to TRBD1. Germline V gives CDR1 SNHLY, CDR2 FYNNEI. V lost 9 bases to trimming and J lost 10 bases; unmatched junction nucleotides: 9. CDR3 length: 14 amino acids.

This clonotype showed up many times. This chain links TRBV28 with TRBJ2-3; 11 nucleotides agree with TRBD2. V was pared by 6 bases and J by 1 base, with 18 bases of the junction left unmatched. Germline V lookup: CDR1 MDHEN, CDR2 SYDVKM. The CDR3 is made up of 20 amino acids. DNA of the CDR3: TGTGCCAGCAGCCCCCTTACTAGCGGGAGAAATGTCATGGGCACAGATACGCAGTATTTT. This encodes CASSPLTSGRNVMGTDTQYF.

To note about this clonotype: Since a much larger clone is just one base distant, this may be a read error. The rearrangement uses TRBV11-2 and TRBJ2-7; TRBD2 matches at 8 bases. The CDR3 is made up of 15 amino acids. Germline V gene sequence: CDR1 SGHAT, CDR2 FQNNGV. The CDR3 DNA reads as TGTGCCAGCAGCTTAGGACTAGCGAGCTCCTACGAGCTGTACTTC. Its protein is CASSLGLASSYELYF.

The table lists this clonotype with a few counts. The chain is built from TRBV9 and TRBJ2-7, with D tentatively TRBD2 (6 bases). There are 14 residues in the CDR3. Trimming shortened V by 5 bases and J by 0 bases, and 12 bases separated the two germline ends. Germline values: CDR1 SGDLS, CDR2 YYNGEE. The CDR3 nucleotides are TGTGCCAGCAGTGCGGGACGTAACTCCTACGAGCAGTACTTC. This codes for CASSAGRNSYEQYF.

The V gene is TRBV29-1, the J gene TRBJ2-1; 8 bases line up with TRBD2. Trimming cost V 6 bases and J 4 bases; bases outside gene matches: 8. CDR1 and CDR2 from the germline V gene are SQVTM and ANQGSEA. The CDR3 covers 14 residues. The CDR3 nucleotides read TGCAGCGTGGCCTCCGGGACTAGATACAATGAGCAGTTCTTC. It yields the protein CSVASGTRYNEQFF.

The sample holds many counts of this clonotype. This rearrangement joins TRBV7-8 to TRBJ2-3, with no clear D. The germline CDR1 and CDR2 sequences are SGHVS and FQNEAQ. The CDR3 totals 14 residues. Trimming left V 0 bases short and J 1 base short, with 5 bases between. CDR3 in amino acids: CASSLAIGTDTQYF. CDR3 sequence (DNA): TGTGCCAGCAGCTTAGCCATTGGCACAGATACGCAGTATTTT.

This clonotype occurred many times. The V call is TRBV5-1, the J call TRBJ1-2, with TRBD1 matching 12 bases. Germline-derived CDR1 and CDR2 are SGHRS and YFSETQ. The J segment lost 5 bases and the V segment lost 3 bases, leaving 8 bases of the junction unmatched. The CDR3 contains 16 residues. The CDR3 protein is CASSSLGQGALYGYTF. CDR3 coding DNA: TGCGCCAGCAGCTCCCTGGGACAGGGGGCCCTATATGGCTACACCTTC.

This clonotype was recorded at least ten times. This chain joins TRBV29-1 and TRBJ1-1; D may be TRBD1 (5 bases). CDR1 and CDR2 (germline): SQVTM, ANQGSEA. V was trimmed by 5 bases and J by 2 bases, leaving 15 bases between them. This CDR3 spans 14 amino acids. The CDR3 bases are TGCAGCGTTTTCGGGGCGGAAGATAACACTGAAGCTTTCTTT. This encodes CSVFGAEDNTEAFF.

This clonotype came up many times. This rearrangement joins TRBV3-1 to TRBJ2-7; unclear D gene. The CDR3 is made up of 12 amino acids. Trimming took 3 bases from V and 2 from J, leaving 5 bases between them. Germline assignment: CDR1 LGHDT and CDR2 YNNKEL (reference sequence). The CDR3 reads CASSQITYEQYF. Written as DNA, the CDR3 is TGTGCCAGCAGCCAGATTACCTACGAGCAGTACTTC.

This clonotype has at least ten counts. This chain connects TRBV11-1 to TRBJ2-2; perhaps TRBD1 as D (5 bases). Trimming took off 3 bases at V and 6 bases at J, with 11 bases between the two ends. This CDR3 is 14 amino acids long. CDR1 SGHAT and CDR2 FQDESV come from the germline V gene (reference sequence). CDR3 sequence (DNA): TGTGCCAGCAGCTTGGACACCTACTCCGGGGAGCTGTTTTTT. Protein product: CASSLDTYSGELFF.

To note about this clonotype: A single base separates this from a much larger clone, so it may be a read error. The rearrangement uses TRBV20-1 and TRBJ2-1, with TRBD2 matching 7 bases. CDR1 and CDR2 (germline): DFQATT, SNEGSKA (reference sequence). The CDR3 is made up of 15 amino acids. With 4 bases clipped from V and 6 bases from J, the junction kept 12 bases outside the gene matches. The CDR3 nucleotides read TGCAGTGCTACTTCACCCGGGACTATTCCCAATGAGCAGTTCTTC. Translation gives CSATSPGTIPNEQFF.

The chain carries TRBV29-1 and TRBJ1-4; TRBD1 is a possible D gene (5 bases). Trimming took 6 bases from V and 8 from J, leaving 13 bases between them. The length of the CDR3 is 12 residues. Germline values: CDR1 SQVTM, CDR2 ANQGSEA. CDR3 protein: CSVQVVGEKLFF. The CDR3 DNA reads as TGCAGCGTACAGGTGGTAGGGGAAAAACTGTTTTTT.

The chain joins TRBV19 to TRBJ2-7; 7 positions agree with TRBD2. From germline, CDR1 is LNHDA and CDR2 SQIVND (reference sequence). V trimming: 2 bases; J trimming: 2 bases; junction bases outside the gene matches: 6. CDR3 length equals 15 residues. The CDR3 nucleotides read TGTGCCAGTAGTATATCGAGCGGGGCTCCCTACGAGCAGTACTTC. The encoded protein is CASSISSGAPYEQYF.

The J gene is TRBJ2-4, the V gene TRBV10-1; D not certain. Deletions cut 6 bases from V and 4 bases from J, with 13 bases between. Germline V lookup: CDR1 WNHNN, CDR2 SYGVQD (reference sequence). This CDR3 spans 14 amino acids. The CDR3 protein is CASSAGTVKNIQYF. The CDR3 DNA sequence: TGCGCCAGCAGCGCTGGAACAGTTAAAAACATTCAGTACTTC.

This clonotype showed up many times. The J gene is TRBJ2-7, the V gene TRBV9; D perhaps matches TRBD1 (8 bases). Trimming removed 3 bases from V and 5 bases from J, with 12 bases in between. The CDR3 has 13 residues. Germline V gene sequence: CDR1 SGDLS, CDR2 YYNGEE. Here the CDR3 DNA reads TGTGCCAGCAGCGGACAGGGGAGGGACGAGCAGTACTTC. The encoded protein is CASSGQGRDEQYF.

This chain uses TRBV12-3 or TRBV12-4 with TRBJ2-7; possible D gene TRBD2, 5 bases. Deletions cut 6 bases from V and 3 bases from J, with 15 bases between. The CDR3 loop spans 14 amino acids. The CDR3 DNA sequence: TGTGCCAGCAGGCCGTCCGGAGGCTACTACGAGCAGTACTTC. It yields the protein CASRPSGGYYEQYF.

The chain recombines TRBV10-3 with TRBJ2-2; 7 nucleotides line up with TRBD2. CDR1 is ENHRY, CDR2 SYGVKD, per germline. The CDR3 spans 17 residues. The ends lost 5 bases at V and 0 bases at J; junction bases unmatched: 9. CDR3 sequence reads: CAISREDLSSNTGELFF. DNA of the CDR3: TGTGCCATCAGTCGGGAGGACTTGAGCTCGAACACCGGGGAGCTGTTTTTT.

This clonotype was seen many times. This chain connects TRBV2 to TRBJ2-3; TRBD2 agrees at 8 bases. The CDR3 length is 14 residues. V lost 4 bases to trimming and J lost 4 bases; unmatched junction nucleotides: 4. Germline-derived CDR1 and CDR2 are SNHLY and FYNNEI. CDR3 sequence: CASSVGGGPDTQYF. CDR3 nucleotides: TGTGCCAGCAGTGTCGGGGGGGGCCCAGATACGCAGTATTTT.

In this sample, this clonotype turned up a few times. The chain couples TRBV3-1 to TRBJ2-2; D not certain. CDR3 length equals 11 residues. The V gene lost 5 bases and the J gene lost 8 bases, with 6 bases spanning the gap. CDR1 LGHDT and CDR2 YNNKEL come from the germline V gene (reference sequence). As DNA, the CDR3 is TGTGCCAGCAGCTCCCAGGGGGAGCTGTTTTTT. Encoded protein: CASSSQGELFF.

The chain has TRBV15 and TRBJ2-7; 7 bases align to TRBD2. The CDR3 loop spans 13 amino acids. The germline V gene encodes CDR1 LNHNV and CDR2 YYDKDF (reference sequence). The V segment lost 9 bases and the J segment 3 bases; nucleotides outside the gene matches: 8. CDR3 bases: TGTGCCACACAGCACAGCGGGAACTACGAGCAGTACTTC. Translating it yields CATQHSGNYEQYF.

Ten or more counts support this clonotype. The chain has TRBV3-1 and TRBJ2-5; D perhaps matches TRBD1 (7 bases). Trimming removed 2 bases at V and 2 bases at J, with 12 bases between. CDR3 size: 15 residues. CDR1 LGHDT and CDR2 YNNKEL come from the germline V gene (reference sequence). CDR3 amino acids: CASSQPGGRQETQYF. CDR3 DNA sequence: TGTGCCAGCAGCCAACCAGGGGGGCGGCAAGAGACCCAGTACTTC.

The sample holds many counts of this clonotype. The chain couples TRBV18 to TRBJ2-1; 8 nucleotides line up with TRBD2. The J segment lost 4 bases and the V segment lost 2 bases, leaving 4 bases of the junction unmatched. The CDR3 contains 15 residues. CDR1 and CDR2 from the germline V gene are KGHSH and LQKENI. The CDR3 sequence: CASSPSGRVYNEQFF. The CDR3 coding sequence is TGTGCCAGCTCACCAAGCGGGAGAGTGTACAATGAGCAGTTCTTC.